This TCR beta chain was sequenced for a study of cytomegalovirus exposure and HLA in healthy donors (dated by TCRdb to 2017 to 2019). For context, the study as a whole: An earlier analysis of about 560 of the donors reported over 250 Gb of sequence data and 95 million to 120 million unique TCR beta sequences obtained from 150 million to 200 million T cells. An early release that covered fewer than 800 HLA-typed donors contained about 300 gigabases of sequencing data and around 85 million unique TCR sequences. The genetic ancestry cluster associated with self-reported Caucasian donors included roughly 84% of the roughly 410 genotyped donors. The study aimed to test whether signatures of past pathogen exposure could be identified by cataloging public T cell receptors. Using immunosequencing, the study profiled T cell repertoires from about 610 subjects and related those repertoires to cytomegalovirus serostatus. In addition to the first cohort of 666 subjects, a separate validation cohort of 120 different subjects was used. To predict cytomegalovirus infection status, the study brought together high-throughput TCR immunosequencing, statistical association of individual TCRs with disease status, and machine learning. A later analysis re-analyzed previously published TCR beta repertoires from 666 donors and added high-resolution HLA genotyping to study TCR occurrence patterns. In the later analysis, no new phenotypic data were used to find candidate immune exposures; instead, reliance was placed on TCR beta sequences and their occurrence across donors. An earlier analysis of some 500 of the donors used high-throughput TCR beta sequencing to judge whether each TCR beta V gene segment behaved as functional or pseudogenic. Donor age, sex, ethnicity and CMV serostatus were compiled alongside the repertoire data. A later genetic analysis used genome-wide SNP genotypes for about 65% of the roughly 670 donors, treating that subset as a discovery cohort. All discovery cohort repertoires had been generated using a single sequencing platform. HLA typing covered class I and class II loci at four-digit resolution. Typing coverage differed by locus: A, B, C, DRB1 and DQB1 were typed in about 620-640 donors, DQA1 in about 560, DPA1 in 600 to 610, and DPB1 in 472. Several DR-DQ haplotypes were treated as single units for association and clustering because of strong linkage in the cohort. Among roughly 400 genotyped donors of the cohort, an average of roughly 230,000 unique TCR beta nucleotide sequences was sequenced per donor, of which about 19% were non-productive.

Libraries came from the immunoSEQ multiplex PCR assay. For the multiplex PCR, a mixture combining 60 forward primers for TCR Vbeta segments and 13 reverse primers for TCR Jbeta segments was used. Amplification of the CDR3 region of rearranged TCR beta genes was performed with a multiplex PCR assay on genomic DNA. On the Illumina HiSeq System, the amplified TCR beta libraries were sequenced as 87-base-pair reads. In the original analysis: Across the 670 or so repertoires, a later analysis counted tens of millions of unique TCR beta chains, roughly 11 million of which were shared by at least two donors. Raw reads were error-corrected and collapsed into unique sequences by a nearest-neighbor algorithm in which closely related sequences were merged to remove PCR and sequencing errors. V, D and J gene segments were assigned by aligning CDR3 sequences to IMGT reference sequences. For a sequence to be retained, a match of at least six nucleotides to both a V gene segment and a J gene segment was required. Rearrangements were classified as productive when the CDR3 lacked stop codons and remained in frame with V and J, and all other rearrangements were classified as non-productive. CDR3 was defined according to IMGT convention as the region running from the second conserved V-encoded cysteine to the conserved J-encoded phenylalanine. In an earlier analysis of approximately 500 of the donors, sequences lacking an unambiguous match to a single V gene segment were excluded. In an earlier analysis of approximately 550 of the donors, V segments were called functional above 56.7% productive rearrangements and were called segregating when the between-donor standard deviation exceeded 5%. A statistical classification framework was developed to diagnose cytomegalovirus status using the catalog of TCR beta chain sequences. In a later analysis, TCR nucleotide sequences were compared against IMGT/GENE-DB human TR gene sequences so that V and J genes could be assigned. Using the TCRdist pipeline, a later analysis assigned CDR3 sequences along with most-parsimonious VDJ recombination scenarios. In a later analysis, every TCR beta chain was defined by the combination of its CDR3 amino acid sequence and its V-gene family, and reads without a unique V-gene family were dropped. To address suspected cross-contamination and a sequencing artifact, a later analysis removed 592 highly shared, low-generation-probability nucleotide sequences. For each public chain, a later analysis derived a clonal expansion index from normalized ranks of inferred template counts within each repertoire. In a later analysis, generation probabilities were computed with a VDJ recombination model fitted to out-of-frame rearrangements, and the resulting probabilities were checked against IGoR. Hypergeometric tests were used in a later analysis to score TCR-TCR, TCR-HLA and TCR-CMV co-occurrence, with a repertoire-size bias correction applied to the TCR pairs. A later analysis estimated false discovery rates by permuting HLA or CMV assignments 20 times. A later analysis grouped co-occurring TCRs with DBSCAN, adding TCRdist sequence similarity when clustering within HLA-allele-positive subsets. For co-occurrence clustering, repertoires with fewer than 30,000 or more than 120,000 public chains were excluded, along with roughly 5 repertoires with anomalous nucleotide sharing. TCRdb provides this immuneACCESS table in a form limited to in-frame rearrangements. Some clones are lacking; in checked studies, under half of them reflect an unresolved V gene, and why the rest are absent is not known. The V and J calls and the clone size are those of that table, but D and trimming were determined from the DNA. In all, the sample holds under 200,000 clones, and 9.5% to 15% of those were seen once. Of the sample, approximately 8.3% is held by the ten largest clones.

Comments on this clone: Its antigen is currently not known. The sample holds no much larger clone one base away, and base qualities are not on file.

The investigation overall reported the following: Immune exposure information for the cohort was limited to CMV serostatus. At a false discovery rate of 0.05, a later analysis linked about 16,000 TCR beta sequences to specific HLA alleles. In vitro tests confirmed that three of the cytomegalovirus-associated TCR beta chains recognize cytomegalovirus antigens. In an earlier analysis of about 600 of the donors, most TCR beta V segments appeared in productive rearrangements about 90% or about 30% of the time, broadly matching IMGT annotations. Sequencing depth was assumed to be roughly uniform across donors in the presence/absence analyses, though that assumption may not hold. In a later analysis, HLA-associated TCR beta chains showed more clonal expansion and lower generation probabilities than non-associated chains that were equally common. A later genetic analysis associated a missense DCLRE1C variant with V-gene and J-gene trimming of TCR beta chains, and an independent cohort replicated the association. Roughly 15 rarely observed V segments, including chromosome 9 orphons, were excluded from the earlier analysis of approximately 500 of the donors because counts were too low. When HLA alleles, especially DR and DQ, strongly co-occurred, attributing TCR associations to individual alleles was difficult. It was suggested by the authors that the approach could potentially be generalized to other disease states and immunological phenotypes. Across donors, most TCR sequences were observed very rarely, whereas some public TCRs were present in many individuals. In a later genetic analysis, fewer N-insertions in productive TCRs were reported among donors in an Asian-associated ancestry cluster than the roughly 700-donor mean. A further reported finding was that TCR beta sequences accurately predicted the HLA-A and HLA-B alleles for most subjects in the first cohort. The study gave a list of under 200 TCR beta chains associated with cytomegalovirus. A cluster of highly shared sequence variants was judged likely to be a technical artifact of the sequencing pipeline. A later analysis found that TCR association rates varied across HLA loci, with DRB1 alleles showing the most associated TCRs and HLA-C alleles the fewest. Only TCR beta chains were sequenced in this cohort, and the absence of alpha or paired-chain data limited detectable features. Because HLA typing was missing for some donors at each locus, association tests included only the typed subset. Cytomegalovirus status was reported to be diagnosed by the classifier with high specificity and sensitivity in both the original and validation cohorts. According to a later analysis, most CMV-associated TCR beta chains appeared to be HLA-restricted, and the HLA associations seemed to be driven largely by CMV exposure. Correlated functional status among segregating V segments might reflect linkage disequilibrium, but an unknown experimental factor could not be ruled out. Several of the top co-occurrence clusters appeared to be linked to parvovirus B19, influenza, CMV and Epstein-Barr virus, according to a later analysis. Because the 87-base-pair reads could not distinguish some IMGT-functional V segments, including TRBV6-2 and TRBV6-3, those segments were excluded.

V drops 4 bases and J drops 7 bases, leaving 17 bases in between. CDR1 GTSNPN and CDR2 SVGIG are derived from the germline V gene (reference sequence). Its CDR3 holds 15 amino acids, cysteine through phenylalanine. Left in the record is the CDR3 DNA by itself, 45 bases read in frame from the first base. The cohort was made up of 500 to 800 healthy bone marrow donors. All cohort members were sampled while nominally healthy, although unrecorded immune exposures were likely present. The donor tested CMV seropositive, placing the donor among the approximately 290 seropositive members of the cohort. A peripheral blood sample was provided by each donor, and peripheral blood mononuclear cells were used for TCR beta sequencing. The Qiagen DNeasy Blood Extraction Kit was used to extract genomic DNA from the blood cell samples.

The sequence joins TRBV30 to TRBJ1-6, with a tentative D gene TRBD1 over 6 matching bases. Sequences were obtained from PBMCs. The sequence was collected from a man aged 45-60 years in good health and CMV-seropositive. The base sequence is TGTGCCTGGACCAGGGGCCTACGACAAAATTCACCCCTCCACTTT. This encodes CAWTRGLRQNSPLHF.